This T cell receptor beta chain was recorded in a study of identical twins (dated by TCRdb to the mid-2010s). Describing the broader study: The study deep-sequenced TCR alpha and beta repertoires from monozygotic twins, unrelated adults of various ages and cord blood to test whether fetal clonotypes persist. Replicate twin experiments were performed at different times using different library preparation protocols to rule out contamination. Overall results and qualifications from the work: Out-of-frame TCR alpha sequences shared between twins showed an excess of low generation-probability sequences compared with coincidental sharing between unrelated individuals. Fewer insertions were carried by abundant cord blood beta clonotypes; a weaker similar trend was observed in young adult naive repertoires, while no such trend was observed in memory repertoires. Because the same donors could not be followed over many years, the conclusions relied on cross-sectional statistical analysis. In monozygotic twins, recombination models systematically underestimated out-of-frame TCR alpha sharing, but the models matched the sharing seen between unrelated individuals. Excess twin sharing in beta out-of-frame sequences was weaker because fewer shared sequences lowered the signal-to-noise ratio. Zero-insertion analyses could be partly confounded by invariant T cells such as MAIT and iNKT, although diverse VJ usage argued against such confounding for most clonotypes.

This clonotype appeared a few times. Its binding antigen is unknown. Base qualities are not provided; no much larger clone lies one nucleotide away. Receptor libraries were prepared by 5' RACE. This sample was sequenced with an Illumina HiSeq 2000. Template switching added a universal primer binding site, and the final cDNA carried a unique molecular identifier that allowed TCR cDNA molecules to be counted accurately. Specific primers in the conserved constant-segment region were used to synthesize first-strand cDNA for TCR alpha and beta chains. To control for contamination, every cDNA library carried two barcodes: a SMART-Mk sample barcode plus Illumina barcodes. TruSeq adapter sequences and Illumina sample barcodes were added in two successive PCR steps. TCR alpha and beta cDNA libraries were sequenced on the Illumina HiSeq platform with custom primers. Per the source publication's procedure: MiGEC was used to process raw reads and extract unique molecular identifiers, and MiXCR was used to find CDR3 positions. Recombination models were inferred per individual with the repgenHMM and IGoR tools using an EM algorithm. Shared clonotype analysis was performed with the tcR package in R, normalizing sharing by the product of cloneset sizes. To study raw recombination free of thymic and clonal selection effects, out-of-frame nonproductive sequences were analyzed. TCRdb reprocessed the public reads (quality trimming at Q25 with fastp, clone calling with MiXCR) and kept in-frame beta chains. Every CDR3 protein is listed once, alongside the most common genes and DNA of its rows. For this entry, the V and J calls and clone size follow TCRdb and not the study's own pipeline. Recorded for this sample are around 530,000 distinct CDR3 sequences; about 15% of them occurred a single time. The ten largest clones add up to about 0.47% of the sample.

The germline V gene (reference sequence) yields MNHNY for CDR1 and SVGAGI for CDR2. V is pared back by 6 bases and J by 6 bases, with 14 bases lying between the germline termini. The CDR3 runs 13 amino acids, cysteine and phenylalanine included. The sequence is cut down to CDR3 DNA, 39 bases in frame from base 1. Only healthy Caucasian donors were included. The twin cohort comprised three pairs of female monozygotic twins, all aged roughly 18 to 30 years. CD4+ and CD8+ T cell populations were isolated with positive isolation kits from Invitrogen. These data were also filed under a second study, of yellow fever vaccine responses in identical twins. As that second study puts it: The authors reported that the T cell response to vaccination in identical twins appeared partly convergent and partly personalized. In identical twins, the study followed T cell clones that responded to the vaccine with precision.

Sequenced sample: CD4+ T cells sorted from blood. The V and J segments used are TRBV6-6 and TRBJ1-2, with TRBD1 tentatively as D gene (5 bases match). This clonotype was sampled from a woman aged 18-29 years in good health. The CDR3 reads as follows: CASRDVSGNGYTF. The nucleotide sequence is given as TGTGCCAGCAGGGATGTGTCAGGGAATGGCTACACCTTC.